The 13 T cell receptor beta chains listed next were all sequenced from one sample in a study of Tregs in tolerant kidney transplant recipients. The data were produced by immunoSEQ multiplex PCR, yet TCRdb's version contains in-frame clones alone and is incomplete. The sample comprises tens of thousands of clones, 91% of which are singletons, and approximately 0.37% rests with the top ten. The specimen was Tregs from blood, collected before the transplant. Source of these receptors: a human donor who received a combined kidney and bone marrow transplant.

V gene TRBV4-3 combines with J gene TRBJ2-3; 7 bases map to TRBD2. The germline gives CDR1 LGHNA, CDR2 YSLEER. This CDR3 comprises 17 residues. V dropped 5 bases and J dropped 1; count of bases not matched to a gene: 12. The CDR3 reads CASSNTYGRRGTDTQYF. The DNA of the CDR3 is TGCGCCAGCAGCAACACCTACGGGAGGAGGGGCACAGATACGCAGTATTTT.

The chain carries TRBV7-2 and TRBJ1-1; 8 bases match TRBD1. Germline lookup yields CDR1 SGHTA and CDR2 FQGNSA. CDR3 size: 14 residues. V gave up 5 bases and J gave up 6 bases; unmatched junction bases: 8. The CDR3 bases are TGTGCCAGCAGCCAAGACAGGGGACGAGCTGAAGCTTTCTTT. This codes for CASSQDRGRAEAFF.

The rearrangement joins TRBV29-1 to TRBJ2-7; TRBD1 agrees at 11 bases. Germline V gene sequence: CDR1 SQVTM, CDR2 ANQGSEA. V was clipped by 7 bases and J by 2 bases; unmatched bases: 4. The CDR3 is made up of 13 amino acids. The chain's CDR3 is CSGGGQGAYEQYF. The CDR3 region has the DNA TGCAGCGGGGGGGGACAGGGGGCCTACGAGCAGTACTTC.

In its sample, this clone was seen once. The chain combines TRBV19 with TRBJ2-5, with TRBD2 identical over 12 bases. Germline-derived CDR1 and CDR2 are LNHDA and SQIVND (reference sequence). The CDR3 consists of 17 residues. V lost 5 bases, J lost 4 bases, and 11 bases stayed unmatched. CDR3 sequence (DNA): TGTGCCAGTAGTTCCCAGACTAGCGGGAGTTGGGTAGAGACCCAGTACTTC. It is translated as CASSSQTSGSWVETQYF.

This chain uses TRBV5-1 with TRBJ2-3, with D possibly TRBD2 on 6 matching bases. From germline, CDR1 is SGHRS and CDR2 YFSETQ. Trimming pared 4 bases from V and 1 base from J, leaving 19 bases between. There are 17 residues in the CDR3. In DNA form, the CDR3 reads TGCGCCAGCAGCCCCCCCCGTGGAGGGACGGGCACAGATACGCAGTATTTT. Translated: CASSPPRGGTGTDTQYF.

V is TRBV25-1 and J is TRBJ2-2, with a possible D match to TRBD2 (6 bases). Germline-derived CDR1 and CDR2 are MGHDK and SYGVNS. Trimming stripped 4 bases from V and 7 bases from J, with 16 bases between. This CDR3 is 15 amino acids long. The CDR3 DNA reads TGTGCCAGCAGTGTCGGCGGGACCTCCGGCGGGGAGCTGTTTTTT. Translated, it gives CASSVGGTSGGELFF.

This sequence joins TRBV19 and TRBJ2-4, with 8 bases fitting TRBD2. This CDR3 comprises 16 residues. The germline V gene has CDR1 LNHDA and CDR2 SQIVND (reference sequence). V shed 2 bases, J shed 6 bases, and the junction held 9 bases outside the gene matches. CDR3 sequence (DNA): TGTGCCAGTAGTATATCATCCGGGAGGGGGTTAAACATTCAGTACTTC. This gives the protein CASSISSGRGLNIQYF. The whole variable domain, remainder taken from reference TRBV19 and TRBJ2-4, is DGGITQSPKYLFRKEGQNVTLSCEQNLNHDAMYWYRQDPGQGLRLIYYSQIVNDFQKGDIAEGYSVSREKKESFPLTVTSAQKNPTAFYLCASSISSGRGLNIQYFGAGTRLSVL.

The V and J genes are TRBV5-1 and TRBJ2-6; tentative D call: TRBD2 (6 bases). CDR3 length: 16 amino acids. Trimming took off 0 bases at V and 2 bases at J, with 9 bases between the two ends. Germline V CDR1 and CDR2: SGHRS, YFSETQ. The CDR3 region is CASSLAPGAGANVLTF. Written as DNA, the CDR3 is TGCGCCAGCAGCTTGGCCCCGGGAGCTGGGGCCAACGTCCTGACTTTC.

The rearrangement uses TRBV5-6 and TRBJ1-3; D possibly corresponds to TRBD1 (6 bases). Per the germline V gene, CDR1 is SGHDT and CDR2 is YYEEEE. The CDR3 runs 16 residues. V shed 1 base and J shed 13 bases, with 24 bases lying between them. As DNA, the CDR3 is TGTGCCAGCAGCTTGCTTGGGGACACTCGAAACACCGGTATATATTTT. Translating gives CASSLLGDTRNTGIYF. The entire variable domain, with the rest obtained from reference TRBV5-6 and TRBJ1-3, is as follows: DAGVTQSPTHLIKTRGQQVTLRCSPKSGHDTVSWYQQALGQGPQFIFQYYEEEERQRGNFPDRFSGHQFPNYSSELNVNALLLGDSALYLCASSLLGDTRNTGIYFGEGSWLTVV.

The J gene is TRBJ2-1, the V gene TRBV7-9, with 10 nucleotides matching TRBD2. With 5 bases clipped from V and 5 bases from J, the junction kept 6 bases outside the gene matches. CDR1 SEHNR and CDR2 FQNEAQ come from the germline V gene (reference sequence). This CDR3 comprises 15 residues. In nucleotides, the CDR3 is TGTGCCAGCAGCCTACTAGCGGGAAGGAACAATGAGCAGTTCTTC. It is translated as CASSLLAGRNNEQFF.

This rearrangement joins TRBV10-1 to TRBJ1-1; 7 nucleotides align to TRBD1. The CDR3 runs to 12 residues. Germline CDR1 WNHNN, CDR2 SYGVQD (reference sequence). The trim removed 6 bases at V and 6 bases at J, leaving 4 bases unmatched. This chain's CDR3 is CASSRDRAEAFF. The CDR3 DNA reads TGCGCCAGCAGCCGGGACAGAGCTGAAGCTTTCTTT.

This clone was seen just once. The chain is built from TRBV2 and TRBJ2-5, with D hard to call. Germline CDR1 reads SNHLY; CDR2 reads FYNNEI. Trimming left V 5 bases short and J 0 bases short, with 13 bases between. The CDR3 is made up of 15 amino acids. CDR3: CASSPSQPYQETQYF. The CDR3 nucleotides are TGTGCCAGCAGTCCATCTCAGCCGTACCAAGAGACCCAGTACTTC.

The rearrangement links TRBV7-2 to TRBJ2-7; D ambiguous. This CDR3 contains 11 residues. The V end was cut by 3 bases, the J end by 3 bases, with 3 bases between. Germline V gene sequence: CDR1 SGHTA, CDR2 FQGNSA. The CDR3 nucleotides are TGTGCCAGCAGCTTTCACTACGAGCAGTACTTC. Its protein is CASSFHYEQYF.